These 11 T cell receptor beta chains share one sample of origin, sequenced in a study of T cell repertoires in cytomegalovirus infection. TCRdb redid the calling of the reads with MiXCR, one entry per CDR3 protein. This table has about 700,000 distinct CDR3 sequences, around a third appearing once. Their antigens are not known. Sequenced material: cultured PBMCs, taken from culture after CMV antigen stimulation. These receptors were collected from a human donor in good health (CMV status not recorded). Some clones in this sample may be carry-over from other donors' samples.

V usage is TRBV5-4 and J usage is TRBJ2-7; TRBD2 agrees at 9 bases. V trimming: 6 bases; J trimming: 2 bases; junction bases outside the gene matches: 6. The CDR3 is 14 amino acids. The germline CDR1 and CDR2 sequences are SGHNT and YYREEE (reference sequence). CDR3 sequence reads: CASKTGTSPYEQYF. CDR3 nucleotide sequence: TGTGCCAGCAAGACCGGGACTAGCCCCTACGAGCAGTACTTC.

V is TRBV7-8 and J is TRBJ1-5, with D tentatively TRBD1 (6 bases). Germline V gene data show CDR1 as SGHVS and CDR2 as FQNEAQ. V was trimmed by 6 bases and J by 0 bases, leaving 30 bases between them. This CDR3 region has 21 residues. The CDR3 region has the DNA TGTGCCAGCAGTCGGAAAACACCCCGGGACACGGATGGTTCTAGCAATCAGCCCCAGCATTTT. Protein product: CASSRKTPRDTDGSSNQPQHF.

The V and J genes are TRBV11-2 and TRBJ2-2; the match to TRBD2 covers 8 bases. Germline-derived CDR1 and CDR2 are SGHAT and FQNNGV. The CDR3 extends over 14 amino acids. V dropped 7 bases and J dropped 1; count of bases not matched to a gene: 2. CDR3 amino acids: CASTTSGNTGELFF. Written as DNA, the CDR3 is TGTGCCAGCACCACTAGCGGGAACACCGGGGAGCTGTTTTTT.

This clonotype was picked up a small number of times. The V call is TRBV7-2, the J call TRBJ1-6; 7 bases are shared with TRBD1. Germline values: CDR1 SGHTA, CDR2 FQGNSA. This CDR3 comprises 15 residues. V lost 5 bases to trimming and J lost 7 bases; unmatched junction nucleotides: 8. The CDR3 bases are TGTGCCAGCAGCACCCAGACAGGGTCGAATTCACCCCTCCACTTT. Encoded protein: CASSTQTGSNSPLHF.

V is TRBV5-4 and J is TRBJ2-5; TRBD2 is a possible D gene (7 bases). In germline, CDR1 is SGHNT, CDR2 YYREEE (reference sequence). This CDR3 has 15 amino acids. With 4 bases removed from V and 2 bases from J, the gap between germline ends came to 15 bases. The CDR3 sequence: CASSGRTRGQETQYF. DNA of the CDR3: TGTGCCAGCAGCGGTCGGACTAGGGGGCAAGAGACCCAGTACTTC. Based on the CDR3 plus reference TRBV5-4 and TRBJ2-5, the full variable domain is ETGVTQSPTHLIKTRGQQVTLRCSSQSGHNTVSWYQQALGQGPQFIFQYYREEENGRGNFPPRFSGLQFPNYSSELNVNALELDDSALYLCASSGRTRGQETQYFGPGTRLLVL.

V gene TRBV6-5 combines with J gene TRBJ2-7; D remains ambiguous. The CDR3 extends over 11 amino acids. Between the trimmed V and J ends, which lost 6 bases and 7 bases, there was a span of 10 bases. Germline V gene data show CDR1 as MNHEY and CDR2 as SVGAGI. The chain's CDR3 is CASRRQEEQYF. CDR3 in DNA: TGTGCCAGCAGAAGGCAAGAGGAGCAGTACTTC.

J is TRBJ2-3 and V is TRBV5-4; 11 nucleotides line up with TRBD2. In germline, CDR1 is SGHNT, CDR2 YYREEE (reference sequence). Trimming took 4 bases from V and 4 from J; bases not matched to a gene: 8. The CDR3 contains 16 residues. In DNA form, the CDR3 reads TGTGCCAGCAGCATCCGTAGCGGGGGGGCCGCAGATACGCAGTATTTT. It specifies CASSIRSGGAADTQYF.

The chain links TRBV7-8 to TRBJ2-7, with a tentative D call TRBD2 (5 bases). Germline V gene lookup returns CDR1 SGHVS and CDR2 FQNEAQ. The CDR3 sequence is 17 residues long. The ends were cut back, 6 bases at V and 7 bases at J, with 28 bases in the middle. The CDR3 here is CASSHIGSSGPTGEQYF. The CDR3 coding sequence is TGTGCCAGCAGTCATATAGGTTCCTCCGGCCCAACGGGGGAGCAGTACTTC.

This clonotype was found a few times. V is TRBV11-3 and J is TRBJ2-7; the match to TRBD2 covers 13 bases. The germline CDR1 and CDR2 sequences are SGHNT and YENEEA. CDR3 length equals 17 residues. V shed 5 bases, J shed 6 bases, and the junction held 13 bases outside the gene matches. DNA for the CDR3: TGTGCCAGCAGCCCACGACTAGCGGGAGGCCATGAGTTCGAGCAGTACTTC. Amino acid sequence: CASSPRLAGGHEFEQYF.

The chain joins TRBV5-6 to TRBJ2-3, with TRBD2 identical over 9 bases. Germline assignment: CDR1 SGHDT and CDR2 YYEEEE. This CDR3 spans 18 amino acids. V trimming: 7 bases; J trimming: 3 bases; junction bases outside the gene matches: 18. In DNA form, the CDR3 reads TGTGCCAGCCGATTCTTACCGGGGGGTAGCGGGGGAACAGATACGCAGTATTTT. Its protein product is CASRFLPGGSGGTDTQYF.

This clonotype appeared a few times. The chain's CDR3 is CSAPLEGTVDNSPLHF. DNA of the CDR3: TGCAGTGCCCCCCTAGAAGGGACAGTGGATAATTCACCCCTCCACTTT. V usage is TRBV20-1 and J usage is TRBJ1-6, with 7 bases that match TRBD1. Per germline, CDR1 DFQATT and CDR2 SNEGSKA (reference sequence). This CDR3 spans 16 amino acids. With V trimmed by 6 bases and J by 5 bases, 13 bases remained unmatched.